A selection of T cell receptor beta chains follows, all from one sample in a study of cytomegalovirus exposure and HLA in healthy donors. Profiled with immunoSEQ multiplex PCR; TCRdb holds only in-frame clones, not every one. The sample includes 150,000 to 200,000 clones, roughly three quarters seen only once; the top ten take around 7%. Sample: PBMCs. All receptors come from a woman aged 40 to 50 in good health and CMV-seropositive. CDR3s include the opening cysteine and the closing phenylalanine or tryptophan. Each record gives: J gene, clone size, V gene, D gene, CDR3 protein, CDR3 DNA. D genes are given only for firm matches. Part of the rows lack a size; the others show once, few, many or a class for expanded clones.

TRBJ1-2 . TRBV15 . CATSSPRVGYGYTF TGTGCCACCAGCAGCCCCCGGGTCGGCTATGGCTACACCTTC
TRBJ1-1 . TRBV4-1 . CASSLPAQGRDTEAFF TGCGCCAGCAGCCTCCCGGCCCAGGGGAGGGACACTGAAGCTTTCTTT
TRBJ2-1 . TRBV5-8 . CASSLLRDQFF TGTGCCAGCAGCTTGCTTCGGGATCAGTTCTTC
TRBJ1-5 . TRBV7-9 . CASSGRGNQPQHF TGTGCCAGCAGCGGTAGGGGGAATCAGCCCCAGCATTTT
TRBJ1-1 . TRBV23-1 . CASFMPWGLTEGNTEAFF TGCGCCAGTTTCATGCCTTGGGGGCTCACAGAGGGGAACACTGAAGCTTTCTTT
TRBJ2-7 . TRBV7-9 . CSSSLDTGFLDYEQYF TGTTCCAGCAGCTTAGACACCGGGTTTCTGGACTACGAGCAGTACTTC
TRBJ1-3 . TRBV28 TRBD1 CASSMTGAGNTIYF TGTGCCAGCAGCATGACAGGGGCGGGAAACACCATATATTTT
TRBJ2-7 . TRBV19 TRBD2 CASSQSGAHEQYF TGTGCCAGTAGCCAAAGCGGGGCCCACGAGCAGTACTTC
TRBJ2-2 once TRBV6-5 . CASRKQNTGELFF TGTGCCAGCAGGAAACAGAACACCGGGGAGCTGTTTTTT
TRBJ2-1 . TRBV5-1 . CASSLTDSEQFF TGCGCCAGCAGCTTGACAGATTCTGAGCAGTTCTTC